The clone carrying this T cell receptor (beta chain) was counted a few times. The sample contains more than one DNA sequence encoding this CDR3. The length of the CDR3 is 12 residues. Trimming cost V 5 bases and J 1 base, with 4 bases left between them. CDR1 and CDR2 from the germline V gene are SGHAT and FQNNGV. The sample is drawn from a study of shared clonotypes between healthy human individuals. In unsorted samples, genomic DNA was obtained using roughly 99 million PBMCs. Several immunoSEQ plates held equal portions of the genomic DNA taken from each subset. Sequencing on ten immunoSEQ deep assay plates was performed for unsorted PBMC DNA. Original analysis: From ImmunoSEQ came sequences covering only the junction and carrying no quality scores, so filtering differed. TCRdb keeps only in-frame clones here, not all; method: immunoSEQ multiplex PCR. V, J and clone size are taken as reported in that table, and D and trimming were inferred from the DNA itself. This sample yields about 600,000 clones, of which roughly 79% are seen a single time; 12% belongs to the top ten.

The V gene is TRBV11-2, the J gene TRBJ2-3; D gene uncertain. Sequenced material: PBMCs. The receptor's source is a woman aged 40 to 50 in good health. Some clones in this sample may be carry-over from other donors' samples. CDR3 in DNA: TGTGCCAGCAGCCTAGGCACAGATACGCAGTATTTT. It specifies CASSLGTDTQYF.